This entry lists 18 T cell receptor beta chains sequenced from one sample in a study of T cell repertoires in cytomegalovirus infection. Using its own MiXCR run on the reads, TCRdb lists one record per CDR3 protein. The table has roughly 300,000 distinct CDR3 sequences, over 7.5% seen once. The material sequenced was PBMCs. Receptors originate from a human donor in good health (CMV status not recorded). Some clones in this sample may be carry-over from other donors' samples.

This sequence joins TRBV7-3 and TRBJ1-1, with D uncertain. The germline V and J ends were trimmed by 0 bases and 4 bases, with 12 bases remaining between them. The germline CDR1 and CDR2 sequences are SGHTA and FQGTGA. The CDR3 consists of 15 residues. The CDR3 nucleotides are TGTGCCAGCAGCTTAACCCTAACGGGTACCACTGAAGCTTTCTTT. As protein: CASSLTLTGTTEAFF.

A few counts support this clonotype. The CDR3 protein is CASSLDFTEAFF. The CDR3 bases are TGTGCCAGCAGCTTAGATTTCACTGAAGCTTTCTTT. The chain couples TRBV7-2 to TRBJ1-1; D not certain. V lost 1 base, J lost 4 bases, and 4 bases lay in between. Germline values: CDR1 SGHTA, CDR2 FQGNSA. CDR3 length equals 12 residues.

The chain combines TRBV4-3 with TRBJ2-3, with 9 bases fitting TRBD2. This CDR3 has 17 residues. V was clipped by 0 bases and J by 5 bases; unmatched bases: 9. Germline V lookup: CDR1 LGHNA, CDR2 YSLEER. The CDR3 loop is CASSQDSWRGGGDTQYF. DNA for the CDR3: TGCGCCAGCAGCCAAGATAGTTGGCGGGGGGGCGGAGATACGCAGTATTTT.

This clonotype was counted many times. The chain has TRBV7-3 and TRBJ2-2, with D possibly matching TRBD1 (6 bases). The CDR3 has 15 residues. Germline V gene data show CDR1 as SGHTA and CDR2 as FQGTGA. V shed 5 bases and J shed 4 bases, with 14 bases lying between them. Here the CDR3 reads CASSPRTVPTGELFF. In DNA, the CDR3 is TGTGCCAGCAGCCCCCGGACAGTCCCCACCGGGGAGCTGTTTTTT.

This clonotype turned up a few times. The V and J genes are TRBV12-3 or TRBV12-4 and TRBJ1-5, with a weak D call TRBD1 (5 bases). This CDR3 is built from 16 residues. Trimming cost V 3 bases and J 2 bases, with 14 bases left between them. In DNA form, the CDR3 reads TGTGCCAGCAGTTTTTCATTGGGGGGGGGCAATCAGCCCCAGCATTTT. This gives the protein CASSFSLGGGNQPQHF.

This clonotype was picked up many times. The chain employs TRBV7-2 and TRBJ2-2; 9 bases align to TRBD1. Trimming at V came to 5 bases and at J to 0 bases, leaving 4 bases not matched to a gene. The CDR3 is made up of 16 amino acids. Germline V gene data show CDR1 as SGHTA and CDR2 as FQGNSA. CDR3 bases: TGTGCCAGCAGCCTTACAGGGGGCTCGAACACCGGGGAGCTGTTTTTT. Encoded protein: CASSLTGGSNTGELFF.

Many counts were recorded for this clonotype. This rearrangement joins TRBV7-2 to TRBJ2-1; tentatively, D is TRBD2 (5 bases). V shed 1 base and J shed 6 bases, with 13 bases lying between them. Germline CDR1 reads SGHTA; CDR2 reads FQGNSA. The CDR3 is made up of 15 amino acids. In DNA form, the CDR3 reads TGTGCCAGCAGCTTAGGAGCGGCCACCTTCAATGAGCAGTTCTTC. This encodes CASSLGAATFNEQFF.

This clonotype occurred a few times. This sequence joins TRBV20-1 and TRBJ2-7, with D possibly matching TRBD1 (5 bases). Deletions cut 6 bases from V and 9 bases from J, with 15 bases between. The CDR3 loop spans 11 amino acids. Looked up from germline, CDR1 is DFQATT and CDR2 is SNEGSKA (reference sequence). The CDR3 DNA follows: TGCAGTGCCAGGGTTCAGGGTGGGCAGTACTTC. This gives the protein CSARVQGGQYF.

This clonotype occurred a few times. CDR3 amino acids: CASSLFSGNQPQHF. CDR3 sequence (DNA): TGTGCCAGCAGCTTATTTTCGGGAAATCAGCCCCAGCATTTT. The chain carries TRBV7-2 and TRBJ1-5; D unclear. Germline V gives CDR1 SGHTA, CDR2 FQGNSA. V lost 2 bases to trimming and J lost 4 bases, with 9 bases between them. This CDR3 is built from 14 residues.

The V and J genes are TRBV7-2 and TRBJ1-6; TRBD1 matches 8 bases. The CDR3 is 14 residues long. Looked up from germline, CDR1 is SGHTA and CDR2 is FQGNSA. J was trimmed by 10 bases and V by 4 bases; bases with no gene match: 6. CDR3 sequence (DNA): TGTGCCAGCAGCTGGCAGGGGGCAGGATCACCCCTCCACTTT. Its translation: CASSWQGAGSPLHF.

The chain is built from TRBV27 and TRBJ2-1; D assignment may be TRBD1 or TRBD2 (5 bases each). The V end was cut by 6 bases, the J end by 6 bases, with 15 bases between. The V gene's germline CDR1 is MNHEY and CDR2 SMNVEV (reference sequence). The CDR3 totals 14 residues. The CDR3 coding sequence is TGTGCCAGCAGCCCCGGGACGACCGTCAATGAGCAGTTCTTC. It translates to CASSPGTTVNEQFF.

V usage is TRBV20-1 and J usage is TRBJ1-2; 12 positions agree with TRBD1. The CDR3 has 13 residues. Germline loops: CDR1 DFQATT, CDR2 SNEGSKA (reference sequence). V shed 4 bases, J shed 7 bases, and the junction held 4 bases outside the gene matches. The chain's CDR3 is CSAMGQGAGGYTF. The CDR3 DNA reads as TGCAGTGCTATGGGACAGGGGGCGGGTGGCTACACCTTC.

This rearrangement joins TRBV20-1 to TRBJ2-2, with 9 bases fitting TRBD1. After removal of 4 bases from V and 4 bases from J, the junction contained 7 bases not matched to a gene. The CDR3 has 15 amino acids. CDR1 is DFQATT, CDR2 SNEGSKA, per germline (reference sequence). The chain's CDR3 is CSANHRGLGTGELFF. In DNA, the CDR3 is TGCAGTGCTAACCACAGGGGGCTAGGCACCGGGGAGCTGTTTTTT.

This clonotype was detected only a few times. The rearrangement joins TRBV29-1 to TRBJ2-7; 8 bases are shared with TRBD1. Germline loops: CDR1 SQVTM, CDR2 ANQGSEA. After removal of 5 bases from V and 3 bases from J, the junction contained 6 bases not matched to a gene. The CDR3 extends over 13 amino acids. The CDR3 region has the DNA TGCAGCGTTTCCGGGACAGGACACTACGAGCAGTACTTC. It translates to CSVSGTGHYEQYF.

This clonotype was counted only a few times. The rearrangement links TRBV12-3 or TRBV12-4 to TRBJ1-2; possible D gene TRBD1, 6 bases. The CDR3 extends over 14 amino acids. V lost 6 bases and J 3 bases, leaving 14 bases between the germline ends. The CDR3 DNA reads as TGTGCCAGCAGCCAGAACAGGGAGCACTATGGCTACACCTTC. Translating it yields CASSQNREHYGYTF.

This clonotype has a count of ten or more. V and J are TRBV11-2 and TRBJ2-1; 7 bases are a match to TRBD1. The trim removed 10 bases at V and 3 bases at J, leaving 12 bases unmatched. CDR1 and CDR2 (germline): SGHAT, FQNNGV. CDR3 length: 15 residues. The CDR3 sequence is CATAKTGIIYNEQFF. The CDR3 DNA follows: TGTGCCACAGCCAAGACAGGGATCATCTACAATGAGCAGTTCTTC.

This clonotype was seen many times. J is TRBJ2-1 and V is TRBV11-2; 11 positions agree with TRBD2. CDR3 length: 14 residues. Germline values: CDR1 SGHAT, CDR2 FQNNGV. V dropped 4 bases and J dropped 8; count of bases not matched to a gene: 4. The CDR3 loop reads CASSSLAGGHEQFF. Written as DNA, the CDR3 is TGTGCCAGCAGCTCCCTAGCGGGAGGCCATGAGCAGTTCTTC. Supplemented by reference TRBV11-2 and TRBJ2-1, the full variable domain reads EAGVAQSPRYKIIEKRQSVAFWCNPISGHATLYWYQQILGQGPKLLIQFQNNGVVDDSQLPKDRFSAERLKGVDSTLKIQPAKLEDSAVYLCASSSLAGGHEQFFGPGTRLTVL.

This clonotype was recorded at least ten times. The V and J genes are TRBV7-9 and TRBJ2-1, with 9 nucleotides matching TRBD1. The J segment lost 1 base and the V segment lost 6 bases, leaving 10 bases of the junction unmatched. Germline V gives CDR1 SEHNR, CDR2 FQNEAQ (reference sequence). This CDR3 region has 17 residues. CDR3 residues: CASRPPLGTGSYNEQFF. CDR3 DNA: TGTGCCAGCAGGCCCCCGTTGGGGACAGGGTCCTACAATGAGCAGTTCTTC.